These 14 T cell receptor beta chains were all obtained from the same sample, sequenced in a study of blood T cell repertoires in COVID-19 (TCRdb year 2020). Library generation was performed with the immunoSEQ multiplex PCR assay. TCRdb limited this immuneACCESS table to in-frame rearrangements with V and J called. A share of clones is missing; checked studies link under half to unresolved V genes, and the rest is unexplained. Within this sample are approximately 61,000 clones, with around 73% of them counted one time only. The ten top clones hold roughly 20% of the sample. The sequenced sample consisted of peripheral blood. The origin of the receptors is a man older than 75 with active or convalescent COVID-19.

This CDR3 reads CASSYVASGRASGELFF. The CDR3 DNA is TGTGCCAGCAGTTACGTGGCCAGCGGGAGGGCGTCCGGGGAGCTGTTTTTT. The rearrangement uses TRBV6-2 or TRBV6-3 and TRBJ2-2, with 10 bases matching TRBD2. The CDR3 runs to 17 residues. Germline CDR1 reads MNHEY; CDR2 reads SVGEGT. Trimming at V came to 2 bases and at J to 6 bases, leaving 9 bases not matched to a gene.

This clone occurred once. CDR3 protein: CSVADSYTEAFF. CDR3 coding DNA: TGCAGCGTTGCGGACAGCTACACTGAAGCTTTCTTT. V and J are TRBV29-1 and TRBJ1-1; TRBD1 might be the D (6 bases). Germline V gives CDR1 SQVTM, CDR2 ANQGSEA. The CDR3 totals 12 residues. V was trimmed by 4 bases and J by 3 bases, leaving 9 bases between them.

This clone was counted between two and nine times. This chain joins TRBV5-1 and TRBJ1-6, with D maybe TRBD1 (6 bases). The CDR3 totals 14 residues. Trimming left V 2 bases short and J 9 bases short, with 12 bases between. In germline, CDR1 is SGHRS, CDR2 YFSETQ. This CDR3 reads CASSLQGGGSPLHF. For the CDR3, the DNA is TGCGCCAGCAGCTTACAGGGTGGTGGTTCACCCCTCCACTTT.

The V gene is TRBV19, the J gene TRBJ1-2, with 10 bases that match TRBD1. This CDR3 comprises 15 residues. The germline gives CDR1 LNHDA, CDR2 SQIVND (reference sequence). V was pared by 3 bases and J by 7 bases, with 8 bases of the junction left unmatched. The CDR3 is CASSMLTGGIGGYTF. CDR3 DNA: TGTGCCAGTAGTATGCTGACAGGGGGCATTGGTGGCTACACCTTC.

J is TRBJ2-1 and V is TRBV5-1; 10 bases are shared with TRBD2. CDR1 and CDR2 (germline): SGHRS, YFSETQ. V dropped 4 bases and J dropped 4; count of bases not matched to a gene: 5. The CDR3 length is 15 residues. The CDR3 DNA reads as TGCGCCAGCAGCCCTTCTAGCGGGAGTTACAATGAGCAGTTCTTC. Amino acid sequence: CASSPSSGSYNEQFF. The complete variable domain, with remaining parts taken from reference TRBV5-1 and TRBJ2-1, reads KAGVTQTPRYLIKTRGQQVTLSCSPISGHRSVSWYQQTPGQGLQFLFEYFSETQRNKGNFPGRFSGRQFSNSRSEMNVSTLELGDSALYLCASSPSSGSYNEQFFGPGTRLTVL.

The chain uses TRBV15 and TRBJ1-6; 8 bases match TRBD1. The CDR3 contains 15 residues. The germline V gene has CDR1 LNHNV and CDR2 YYDKDF (reference sequence). The junction had 9 bases not matched to a gene; V was cut back by 5 bases and J by 9 bases. The CDR3 nucleotides are TGTGCCACCAGCTCGATGGACAGGGATTTTTCACCCCTCCACTTT. It codes for CATSSMDRDFSPLHF.

The rearrangement uses TRBV7-3 and TRBJ2-2; D unclear. This CDR3 spans 13 amino acids. V dropped 8 bases and J dropped 6 bases, with 13 bases sitting between them. Germline CDR1 SGHTA, CDR2 FQGTGA. The CDR3 DNA reads TGTGCCAGCCGCCCCACCCAGTCCGGGGAGCTGTTTTTT. This gives the protein CASRPTQSGELFF.

The V and J genes are TRBV19 and TRBJ2-1; D remains ambiguous. The CDR3 is 11 residues long. Germline CDR1 is LNHDA and CDR2 is SQIVND (reference sequence). The germline V and J ends were trimmed by 2 bases and 10 bases, with 6 bases remaining between them. The CDR3 loop is CASSITREQFF. In DNA form, the CDR3 reads TGTGCCAGTAGTATAACCCGGGAGCAGTTCTTC.

This chain uses TRBV9 with TRBJ2-7, with a weak D call TRBD2 (5 bases). Looked up from germline, CDR1 is SGDLS and CDR2 is YYNGEE. This CDR3 region has 13 residues. Trimming shortened V by 5 bases and J by 3 bases, and 12 bases separated the two germline ends. Written as DNA, the CDR3 is TGTGCCAGCAGGGGCGGAGGAGACTACGAGCAGTACTTC. Protein: CASRGGGDYEQYF.

The rearrangement links TRBV2 to TRBJ2-4, with a tentative D call TRBD2 (5 bases). This CDR3 is built from 15 residues. The ends were cut back, 6 bases at V and 0 bases at J, with 12 bases in the middle. The germline gives CDR1 SNHLY, CDR2 FYNNEI. CDR3 sequence: CASRDSGIAKNIQYF. The CDR3 nucleotides read TGTGCCAGCAGGGACTCGGGTATAGCCAAAAACATTCAGTACTTC.

V gene TRBV9 combines with J gene TRBJ2-7, with 10 bases identical to TRBD2. The V gene's germline CDR1 is SGDLS and CDR2 YYNGEE. The CDR3 has 15 amino acids. J was trimmed by 4 bases and V by 0 bases; bases with no gene match: 4. In nucleotides, the CDR3 is TGTGCCAGCAGCGTAGGAGCTAGCGGGGGTTACGAGCAGTACTTC. This encodes CASSVGASGGYEQYF. Full variable domain (outside the CDR3, taken from reference TRBV9 and TRBJ2-7): DSGVTQTPKHLITATGQRVTLRCSPRSGDLSVYWYQQSLDQGLQFLIQYYNGEERAKGNILERFSAQQFPDLHSELNLSSLELGDSALYFCASSVGASGGYEQYFGPGTRLTVT.

This clone was detected once. CDR3 sequence reads: CASSYPSKRGTSYNEQFF. CDR3 DNA: TGTGCCAGCAGTTACCCGTCAAAGCGGGGGACTTCCTACAATGAGCAGTTCTTC. The chain is built from TRBV6-2 or TRBV6-3 and TRBJ2-1, with 8 bases that match TRBD2. The CDR3 extends over 18 amino acids. Germline lookup yields CDR1 MNHEY and CDR2 SVGEGT. The trim removed 2 bases at V and 1 base at J, leaving 10 bases unmatched.

The rearrangement uses TRBV6-6 and TRBJ1-1, with D tentatively TRBD1 (5 bases). The CDR3 is made up of 14 amino acids. V gave up 4 bases and J gave up 1 base, with 10 bases separating them. Germline-derived CDR1 and CDR2 are MNHNY and SVGAGI (reference sequence). CDR3 residues: CASSSGRGNTEAFF. The CDR3, as DNA: TGTGCCAGCAGTTCAGGAAGGGGGAACACTGAAGCTTTCTTT.

The rearrangement links TRBV6-6 to TRBJ2-6, with TRBD1 as a possible D gene (5 bases). The germline CDR1 and CDR2 sequences are MNHNY and SVGAGI (reference sequence). Trimming stripped 6 bases from V and 4 bases from J, with 22 bases between. The CDR3 runs to 18 residues. The CDR3 DNA reads as TGTGCCAGCAGACGATTTAAGCAGGCAGGGTCAGGGGCCAACGTCCTGACTTTC. Translated: CASRRFKQAGSGANVLTF.